Listed below are T cell receptor beta chains from one sample, sequenced in a study of blood T cell repertoires in COVID-19. The data were produced by immunoSEQ multiplex PCR, yet TCRdb's version contains in-frame clones alone and is incomplete. The sample lists 150,000 to 200,000 clones, around three quarters occurring once. Sequences were obtained from peripheral blood. The receptors stem from a man in his 60s with acute or convalescent COVID-19. Each CDR3 is given with its conserved first and last residue. The D gene is left open where the match is weak. Only some rows state a clone size, as once, few, many or a class for expanded clones.

clone_size	v_call	d_call	j_call	cdr3_length	cdr3_aa	cdr3_nt
-	TRBV12-3/TRBV12-4	-	TRBJ2-2	13	CASSPTDTGELFF	TGTGCCAGCAGCCCGACAGACACCGGGGAGCTGTTTTTT
-	TRBV11-3	-	TRBJ2-7	13	CASSLEQGYEQYF	TGTGCCAGCAGCTTAGAGCAGGGATACGAGCAGTACTTC
many	TRBV7-9	TRBD1	TRBJ1-2	12	CASSFTGGGYTF	TGTGCCAGCAGCTTCACAGGGGGCGGCTACACCTTC
-	TRBV7-9	-	TRBJ2-2	16	CASSLAKQASTGELFF	TGTGCCAGCAGCTTAGCGAAGCAGGCATCCACCGGGGAGCTGTTTTTT
once	TRBV18	TRBD1	TRBJ2-3	16	CASSPPAGQGADTQYF	TGTGCCAGCTCACCCCCCGCGGGACAGGGAGCAGATACGCAGTATTTT
-	TRBV7-2	TRBD2	TRBJ2-2	16	CASSPPGGSTAGELFF	TGTGCCAGCAGTCCCCCGGGAGGGAGTACCGCCGGGGAGCTGTTTTTT
-	TRBV2	-	TRBJ2-5	15	CASRPRGGEAETQYF	TGTGCCAGCCGACCCCGAGGAGGGGAGGCAGAGACCCAGTACTTC
-	TRBV6-5	-	TRBJ2-7	14	CASSREAKLYEQYF	TGTGCCAGCAGCCGCGAGGCAAAGTTGTACGAGCAGTACTTC
-	TRBV30	TRBD1	TRBJ1-5	15	CAWSAGTASNQPQHF	TGTGCCTGGAGTGCCGGGACAGCTAGCAATCAGCCCCAGCATTTT
-	TRBV29-1	TRBD1	TRBJ2-2	13	CSGRDRQTGELFF	TGCAGCGGCCGGGACAGACAGACCGGGGAGCTGTTTTTT
-	TRBV28	TRBD1	TRBJ1-4	16	CASSPINRGWVEKLFF	TGTGCCAGCAGTCCCATCAACAGGGGGTGGGTTGAAAAACTGTTTTTT
-	TRBV27	TRBD1	TRBJ2-1	15	CASGILGQGLNEQFF	TGTGCCAGCGGAATCCTGGGACAGGGATTAAATGAGCAGTTCTTC
-	TRBV11-3	-	TRBJ2-1	13	CASSFSGINEQFF	TGTGCCAGCAGCTTTAGCGGCATAAATGAGCAGTTCTTC
-	TRBV7-2	TRBD1	TRBJ2-1	17	CASSLYAQGQHHSEQFF	TGTGCCAGCAGCTTATACGCCCAGGGACAGCACCACAGTGAGCAGTTCTTC
-	TRBV5-4	-	TRBJ2-5	13	CASSLLPEETQYF	TGTGCCAGCAGCTTGTTACCTGAGGAGACCCAGTACTTC
-	TRBV29-1	-	TRBJ1-2	13	CSVEEGTRRGYTF	TGCAGCGTTGAAGAGGGGACAAGGCGAGGCTACACCTTC